A selection of T cell receptor beta chains follows, all from one sample in a study of blood T cell repertoires in COVID-19. Profiling relied on immunoSEQ multiplex PCR, and the TCRdb table lists in-frame clones only, not all of them. In the table there are some 220,000 clones, about 80% of which are singletons. Sequences were obtained from PBMCs or T cells enriched from blood (not recorded which). Receptor source: a woman in her thirties or forties with acute COVID-19. CDR3s include the opening cysteine and the closing phenylalanine or tryptophan. The D gene is left open where the match is weak. Expanded clones are given a class, and other clones once, few, many or no size at all.

>.|TRBV4-1|TRBJ2-5|TRBD1
TGCGCCAGCAGCCCCGGGACAGGAGAGACCCAGTACTTC
CASSPGTGETQYF
>.|TRBV28|TRBJ2-1|TRBD1
TGTGCCAGCAGGCAACAGGGGCGCCCTGGTGAGCAGTTCTTC
CASRQQGRPGEQFF
>.|TRBV30|TRBJ2-1|.
TGTGCCTGGAGTGTCACCGGGGGAAAGCAGTTCTTC
CAWSVTGGKQFF
>few|TRBV19|TRBJ1-4|TRBD1
TGTGCCAGTTCCCTGGGGGGACAGGAAAAACTGTTTTTT
CASSLGGQEKLFF
>.|TRBV7-8|TRBJ2-5|.
TGTGCCAGCAGCTTAGCGGGTAACAGGGCGGGAGAGACCCAGTACTTC
CASSLAGNRAGETQYF
>.|TRBV29-1|TRBJ1-2|TRBD1
TGCAGCGTTGAAGACCGGCAGGGGGTAAGGGATGGCTACACCTTC
CSVEDRQGVRDGYTF
>.|TRBV19|TRBJ2-1|TRBD1
TGTGCCAGTAGACCAGACAGGGGGCCCTACAATGAGCAGTTCTTC
CASRPDRGPYNEQFF
>.|TRBV5-6|TRBJ1-1|.
TGTGCCAGCAGCAGAACACACAGGGTTCAGGGTGAAGCTTTCTTT
CASSRTHRVQGEAFF
>once|TRBV12-3/TRBV12-4|TRBJ2-7|.
TGTGCCAGCAGTTTATTGGGGAGCGAGCAGTACTTC
CASSLLGSEQYF
>.|TRBV7-9|TRBJ1-2|.
TGTGCCAGCAGCTTAGCGCTGACAGCTAACTATGGCTACACCTTC
CASSLALTANYGYTF
>.|TRBV10-3|TRBJ1-3|.
TGTGCCACCGGTGATAACCAGAACGGAAACACCATATATTTT
CATGDNQNGNTIYF
>.|TRBV7-8|TRBJ2-3|TRBD2
TGTGCCAGCAGACGAGCGCGGCTAGCGGACCCCACAGATACGCAGTATTTT
CASRRARLADPTDTQYF
>.|TRBV30|TRBJ1-2|.
TGTGCCGCGGGGGGTTGGTATGGCTACACCTTC
CAAGGWYGYTF
>.|TRBV7-8|TRBJ1-2|.
TGTGCCAGCAGCTTTTCCCCGGGCTATGGCTACACCTTC
CASSFSPGYGYTF
>.|TRBV2|TRBJ1-5|.
TGTGCCAGCAGAAGCCAGGGTCTTAGCAATCAGCCCCAGCATTTT
CASRSQGLSNQPQHF
>.|TRBV20-1|TRBJ2-1|TRBD2
TGCAGTGCTAGTGGGACGACTAGCGTCGAGTTCTTC
CSASGTTSVEFF
>.|TRBV12-5|TRBJ1-1|TRBD1
TGTGCTAGTGGTTCGGGGACAGGCGGAAACACTGAAGCTTTCTTT
CASGSGTGGNTEAFF
>.|TRBV6-2/TRBV6-3|TRBJ2-1|TRBD1
TGTGCCAGCAGTTACGGGGCAGGGGGCAATGAGCAGTTCTTC
CASSYGAGGNEQFF
>.|TRBV24-1|TRBJ2-5|TRBD2
TGTGCCACCAGTTCTAGCGGGAGCCCCCTCCAAGAGACCCAGTACTTC
CATSSSGSPLQETQYF
>.|TRBV3-1/TRBV3-2|TRBJ1-6|.
TGTGCCAGCAGCCAAGCCTTCTTATCACCCCTCCACTTT
CASSQAFLSPLHF
>.|TRBV2|TRBJ2-2|TRBD2
TGTGCCAGCACCGGATCGGGGGGGAACACCGGGGAGCTGTTTTTT
CASTGSGGNTGELFF
>.|TRBV28|TRBJ2-5|TRBD1
TGTGCCAGCAGTTCACAGGGGCGGACCCAGTACTTC
CASSSQGRTQYF
>.|TRBV5-1|TRBJ2-2|.
TGCGCCAGCGGGCGGGGCAACACCGGGGAGCTGTTTTTT
CASGRGNTGELFF
>.|TRBV19|TRBJ2-2|TRBD2
TGTGCCACTTCTATAGCGGGAATGAACACCGGGGAGCTGTTTTTT
CATSIAGMNTGELFF
>.|TRBV5-4|TRBJ1-2|.
TGTGCCAGCAGCTCCCCAGGGATCTATGGCTACACCTTC
CASSSPGIYGYTF
>.|TRBV6-6|TRBJ1-1|TRBD1
TGTGCCAGCAGTGGCAGGGGGACTGAAGCTTTCTTT
CASSGRGTEAFF
>.|TRBV7-6|TRBJ2-3|TRBD2
TGTGCCAGCAGCTTGACTAGCGGGGGAATATCTAGCACAGATACGCAGTATTTT
CASSLTSGGISSTDTQYF
>.|TRBV5-6|TRBJ2-1|TRBD2
TGTGCCAGCAGCCCTAGCGGCACTGAGCAGTTCTTC
CASSPSGTEQFF
>.|TRBV2|TRBJ1-4|TRBD1
TGTGCCAGCAGGGGGGACAGGTCTAATGAAAAACTGTTTTTT
CASRGDRSNEKLFF
>few|TRBV9|TRBJ1-2|.
TGTGCCAGCAGCGTAGGATTAGCGGAGAACTATGGCTACACCTTC
CASSVGLAENYGYTF
>.|TRBV6-2/TRBV6-3|TRBJ2-3|.
TGTGCCAGCAGTTACTCGAGGCAAACTGCGCAGTATTTT
CASSYSRQTAQYF
>.|TRBV11-3|TRBJ2-3|TRBD2
TGTGCCAGCAGCCTGGGACTAGCGGGGGCTACCACAGATACGCAGTATTTT
CASSLGLAGATTDTQYF
>.|TRBV25-1|TRBJ1-6|.
TGTGCCAGCAGTGCAGGGACTCTCCGATCCCTCCACTTT
CASSAGTLRSLHF
>few|TRBV11-2|TRBJ1-2|TRBD1
TGTGCCAGCAGCTCGGGACAGGCAAGCTATGGCTACACCTTC
CASSSGQASYGYTF
>.|TRBV5-1|TRBJ2-7|TRBD1
TGCGCCAGCAGCTTGCAGGGGGTAAGCTCCTACGAGCAGTACTTC
CASSLQGVSSYEQYF
>once|TRBV27|TRBJ2-1|TRBD2
TGTGCCAGCAGTCCCACCCTCGGGAGCGGGGTCATGGACGAGCAGTTCTTC
CASSPTLGSGVMDEQFF
>.|TRBV18|TRBJ2-5|TRBD2
TGTGCCAGCTCACCGCCCCTTGCGGGAGAGGGGGAGACCCAGTACTTC
CASSPPLAGEGETQYF
>few|TRBV6-2/TRBV6-3|TRBJ1-2|TRBD1
TGTGCCAGCAGTTGGGGGACCGGGACAGGGCAATATGGCTACACCTTC
CASSWGTGTGQYGYTF
>.|TRBV11-3|TRBJ2-2|.
TGTGCCAGCAGCTTTGGGGACTCGGGGGAGCTGTTTTTT
CASSFGDSGELFF
>.|TRBV19|TRBJ1-5|.
TGTGCCAGTAGTATAGGGGCGTTGGGGGGTCTTAGCAATCAGCCCCAGCATTTT
CASSIGALGGLSNQPQHF
>.|TRBV6-5|TRBJ1-1|.
TGTGCCAGCATTCTACAGGGCTTTGAAGCTTTCTTT
CASILQGFEAFF
>.|TRBV4-1|TRBJ2-7|.
TGCGCCAGCAGCCAAGAAGGCGGGGGCAAGTCCTACGAGCAGTACTTC
CASSQEGGGKSYEQYF
>.|TRBV7-2|TRBJ1-1|.
TGTGCCAGCAGCTTAGGTACCCAGATTCCGAACACTGAAGCTTTCTTT
CASSLGTQIPNTEAFF
>.|TRBV6-5|TRBJ2-7|.
TGTGCCAGCAGGCGGGACTCCCCCTACGAGCAGTACTTC
CASRRDSPYEQYF
>once|TRBV6-5|TRBJ1-2|TRBD1
TGTGCCAGCAGTTCTACCGCGACAGGGGGCTCCTATGGCTACACCTTC
CASSSTATGGSYGYTF
>.|TRBV6-2/TRBV6-3|TRBJ2-7|TRBD1
TGTGCCAGCAGTACCCTGGACAGGGTCAACGAGCAGTACTTC
CASSTLDRVNEQYF
>.|TRBV5-1|TRBJ2-3|TRBD2
TGCGCCAGCAGCTTCCTAGCGGGAGCAGAAAGGGCTTACACAGATACGCAGTATTTT
CASSFLAGAERAYTDTQYF
>.|TRBV2|TRBJ1-5|.
TGTGCCAGCAGAGGGTTAAGGGGGAGGGAGCCCCAGCATTTT
CASRGLRGREPQHF
>once|TRBV6-5|TRBJ1-1|.
TGTGCCAGCAGGACATCCTTGGGGGCGGCTGAAGCTTTCTTT
CASRTSLGAAEAFF
>.|TRBV29-1|TRBJ1-4|.
TGCAGCCCGACGGGGGGGCTTGCAACTAATGAAAAACTGTTTTTT
CSPTGGLATNEKLFF
>.|TRBV5-4|TRBJ2-3|TRBD2
TGTGCCAGCAACTACGGGGGGGGCACAGATACGCAGTATTTT
CASNYGGGTDTQYF
>.|TRBV7-2|TRBJ2-3|TRBD2
TGTGCCAGCAGCTCCCCCATAGGGCGGGGGGCCGGCGCAGATACGCAGTATTTT
CASSSPIGRGAGADTQYF
>.|TRBV28|TRBJ1-4|TRBD1
TGTGCCAGCAGTTCGGGACAGGGAGGAATTGTTGAAAAACTGTTTTTT
CASSSGQGGIVEKLFF
>.|TRBV3-1/TRBV3-2|TRBJ1-5|TRBD1
TGTGCCAGCAGCCCTCTTCCAGGGGGCAGAGGTGATCAGCCCCAGCATTTT
CASSPLPGGRGDQPQHF
>.|TRBV30|TRBJ2-7|.
TGTGCCTCCACAGAACCCTCCCAACGCTTAAGGTCCCTGTACTTC
CASTEPSQRLRSLYF